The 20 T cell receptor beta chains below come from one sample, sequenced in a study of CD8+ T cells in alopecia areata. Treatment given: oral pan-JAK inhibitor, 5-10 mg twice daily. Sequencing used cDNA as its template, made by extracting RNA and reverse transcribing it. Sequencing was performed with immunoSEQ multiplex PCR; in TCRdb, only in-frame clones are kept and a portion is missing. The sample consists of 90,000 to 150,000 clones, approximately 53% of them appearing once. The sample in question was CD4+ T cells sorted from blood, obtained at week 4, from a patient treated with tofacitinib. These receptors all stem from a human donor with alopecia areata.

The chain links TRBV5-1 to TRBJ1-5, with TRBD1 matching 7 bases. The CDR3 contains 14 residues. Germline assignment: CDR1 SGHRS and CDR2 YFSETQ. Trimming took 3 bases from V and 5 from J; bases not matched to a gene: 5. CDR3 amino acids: CASSWTGGDQPQHF. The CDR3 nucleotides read TGCGCCAGCAGCTGGACAGGAGGGGATCAGCCCCAGCATTTT.

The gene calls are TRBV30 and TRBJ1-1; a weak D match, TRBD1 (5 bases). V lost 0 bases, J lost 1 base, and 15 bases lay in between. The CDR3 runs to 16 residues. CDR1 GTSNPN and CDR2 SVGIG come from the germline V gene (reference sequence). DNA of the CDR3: TGTGCCTGGAGTGTACGGAGTAATCAGGGGAACACTGAAGCTTTCTTT. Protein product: CAWSVRSNQGNTEAFF.

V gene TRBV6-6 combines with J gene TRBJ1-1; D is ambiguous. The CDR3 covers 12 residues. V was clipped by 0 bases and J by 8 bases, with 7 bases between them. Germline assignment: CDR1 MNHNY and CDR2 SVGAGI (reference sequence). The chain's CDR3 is CASSYSRAEAFF. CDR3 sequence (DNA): TGTGCCAGCAGTTACTCTCGGGCAGAAGCTTTCTTT.

In nucleotides, the CDR3 is TGTGCCAGCAGCTTGGTTTGGTACAATGAGCAGTTCTTC. Encoded protein: CASSLVWYNEQFF. The rearrangement links TRBV5-6 to TRBJ2-1; D remains unclear. Germline V lookup: CDR1 SGHDT, CDR2 YYEEEE. This CDR3 has 13 amino acids. The ends were cut back, 0 bases at V and 4 bases at J, with 5 bases in the middle.

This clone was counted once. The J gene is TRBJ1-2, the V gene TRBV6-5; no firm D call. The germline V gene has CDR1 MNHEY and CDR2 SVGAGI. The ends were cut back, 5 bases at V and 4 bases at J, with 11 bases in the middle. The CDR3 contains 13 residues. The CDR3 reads CASSEGYLYGYTF. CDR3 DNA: TGTGCCAGCAGTGAGGGCTACCTCTATGGCTACACCTTC.

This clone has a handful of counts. CDR3: CASSEGLIGGGNSYNEQFF. The CDR3 coding sequence is TGTGCCAGCAGTGAAGGGCTCATTGGCGGGGGAAACTCCTACAATGAGCAGTTCTTC. The gene calls are TRBV6-1 and TRBJ2-1; 7 positions agree with TRBD2. The V and J ends lost 1 base and 0 bases, in that order; junction bases with no gene match: 12. CDR1 and CDR2 from the germline V gene are MNHNS and SASEGT. The CDR3 runs 19 residues.

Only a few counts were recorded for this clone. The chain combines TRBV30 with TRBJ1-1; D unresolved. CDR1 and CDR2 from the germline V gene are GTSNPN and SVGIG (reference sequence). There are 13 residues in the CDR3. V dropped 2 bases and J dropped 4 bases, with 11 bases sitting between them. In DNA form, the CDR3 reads TGTGCCTGGAGTTACCTCCCTGCCACTGAAGCTTTCTTT. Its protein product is CAWSYLPATEAFF.

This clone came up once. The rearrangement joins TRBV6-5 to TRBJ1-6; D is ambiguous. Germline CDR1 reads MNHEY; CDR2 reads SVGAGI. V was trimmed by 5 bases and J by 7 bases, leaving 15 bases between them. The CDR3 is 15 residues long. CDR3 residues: CASSASERSNSPLHF. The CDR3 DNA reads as TGTGCCAGCAGTGCATCGGAACGCTCAAATTCACCCCTCCACTTT.

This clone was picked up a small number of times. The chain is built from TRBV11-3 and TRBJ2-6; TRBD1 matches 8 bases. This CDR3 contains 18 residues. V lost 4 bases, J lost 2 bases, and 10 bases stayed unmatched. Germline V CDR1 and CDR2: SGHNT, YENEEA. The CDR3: CASSSYYPDRAGANVLTF. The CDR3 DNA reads TGTGCCAGCAGCTCCTATTACCCGGACAGGGCTGGGGCCAACGTCCTGACTTTC.

The CDR3 region has the DNA TGTGCCTGGAGTGGGCAGAATCAGCCCCAGCATTTT. Amino acids: CAWSGQNQPQHF. This chain uses TRBV30 with TRBJ1-5; D ambiguous. This CDR3 has 12 amino acids. Germline-derived CDR1 and CDR2 are GTSNPN and SVGIG (reference sequence). V dropped 1 base and J dropped 4 bases, with 5 bases sitting between them.

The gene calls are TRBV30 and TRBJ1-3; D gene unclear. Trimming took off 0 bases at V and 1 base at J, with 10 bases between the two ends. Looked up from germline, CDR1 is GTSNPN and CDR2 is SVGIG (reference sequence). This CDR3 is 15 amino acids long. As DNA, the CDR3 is TGTGCCTGGAGTGTACTGTTAGGGTCTGGAAACACCATATATTTT. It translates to CAWSVLLGSGNTIYF.

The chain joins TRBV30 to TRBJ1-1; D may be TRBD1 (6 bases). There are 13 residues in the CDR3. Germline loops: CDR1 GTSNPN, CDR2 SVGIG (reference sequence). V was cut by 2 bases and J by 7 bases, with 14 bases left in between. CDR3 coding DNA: TGTGCCTGGAGTTCAGGGGTTGGGGGTGAAGCTTTCTTT. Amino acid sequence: CAWSSGVGGEAFF.

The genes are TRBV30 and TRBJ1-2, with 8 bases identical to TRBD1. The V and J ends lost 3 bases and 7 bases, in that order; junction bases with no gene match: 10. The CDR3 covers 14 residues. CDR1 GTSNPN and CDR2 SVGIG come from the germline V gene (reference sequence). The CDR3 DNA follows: TGTGCCTGGAGAGCCCTAGGACAGGGAGGTGGCTACACCTTC. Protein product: CAWRALGQGGGYTF.

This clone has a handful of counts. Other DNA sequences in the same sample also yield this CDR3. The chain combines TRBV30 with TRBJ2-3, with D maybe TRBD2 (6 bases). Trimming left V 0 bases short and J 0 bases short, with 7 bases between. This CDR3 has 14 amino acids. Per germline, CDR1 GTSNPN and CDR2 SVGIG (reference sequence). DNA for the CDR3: TGTGCCTGGAGTGTAGGAGGGAGCACAGATACGCAGTATTTT. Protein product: CAWSVGGSTDTQYF.

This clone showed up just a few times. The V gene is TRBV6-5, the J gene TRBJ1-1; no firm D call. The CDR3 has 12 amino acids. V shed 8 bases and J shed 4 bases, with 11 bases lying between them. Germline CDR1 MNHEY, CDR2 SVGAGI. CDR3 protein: CASGLGRTEAFF. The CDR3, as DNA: TGTGCCAGCGGGCTCGGACGCACTGAAGCTTTCTTT.

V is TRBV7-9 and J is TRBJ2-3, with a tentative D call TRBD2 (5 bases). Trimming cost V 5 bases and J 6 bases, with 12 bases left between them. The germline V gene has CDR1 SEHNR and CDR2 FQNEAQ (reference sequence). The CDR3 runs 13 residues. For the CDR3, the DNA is TGTGCCAGCAGCGCAATGGTAGCGGATACGCAGTATTTT. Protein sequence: CASSAMVADTQYF.

CDR3 amino acids: CASSLSSRGNTEAFF. In DNA, the CDR3 is TGTGCCAGCAGTTTATCGTCCCGGGGGAACACTGAAGCTTTCTTT. This chain links TRBV27 with TRBJ1-1; the D is unclear. The CDR3 is 15 residues long. Trimming cost V 0 bases and J 1 base, with 9 bases left between them. The germline V gene has CDR1 MNHEY and CDR2 SMNVEV (reference sequence).

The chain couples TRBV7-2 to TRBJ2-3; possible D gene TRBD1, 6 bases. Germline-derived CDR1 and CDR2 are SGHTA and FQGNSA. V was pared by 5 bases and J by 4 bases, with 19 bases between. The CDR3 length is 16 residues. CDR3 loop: CASSRNQGQASDTQYF. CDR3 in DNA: TGTGCCAGCAGCCGAAATCAGGGGCAAGCCTCAGATACGCAGTATTTT.

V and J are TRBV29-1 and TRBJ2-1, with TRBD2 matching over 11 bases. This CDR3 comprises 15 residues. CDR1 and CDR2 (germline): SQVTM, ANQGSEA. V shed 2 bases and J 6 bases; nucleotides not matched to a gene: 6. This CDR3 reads CSVETLAGARNEQFF. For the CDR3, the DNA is TGCAGCGTTGAAACACTAGCGGGAGCTCGCAATGAGCAGTTCTTC.

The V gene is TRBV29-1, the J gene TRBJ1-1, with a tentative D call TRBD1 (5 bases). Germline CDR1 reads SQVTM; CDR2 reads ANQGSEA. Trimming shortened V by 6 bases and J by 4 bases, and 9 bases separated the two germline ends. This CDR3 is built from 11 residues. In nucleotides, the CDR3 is TGCAGCGTCGGGGACGGCACTGAAGCTTTCTTT. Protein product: CSVGDGTEAFF.